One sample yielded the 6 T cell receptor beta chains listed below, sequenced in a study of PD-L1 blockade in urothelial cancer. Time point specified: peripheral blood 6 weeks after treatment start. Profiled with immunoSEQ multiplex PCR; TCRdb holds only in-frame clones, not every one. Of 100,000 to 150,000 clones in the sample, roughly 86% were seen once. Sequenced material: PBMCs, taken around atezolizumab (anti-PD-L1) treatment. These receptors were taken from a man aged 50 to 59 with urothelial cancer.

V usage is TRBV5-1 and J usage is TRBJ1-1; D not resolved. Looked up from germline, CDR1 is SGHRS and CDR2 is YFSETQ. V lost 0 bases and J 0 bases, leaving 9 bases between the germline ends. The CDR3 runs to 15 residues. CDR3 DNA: TGCGCCAGCAGCTTGGCCGAAGCGGTGAACACTGAAGCTTTCTTT. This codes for CASSLAEAVNTEAFF. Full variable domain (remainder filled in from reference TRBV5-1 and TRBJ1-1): KAGVTQTPRYLIKTRGQQVTLSCSPISGHRSVSWYQQTPGQGLQFLFEYFSETQRNKGNFPGRFSGRQFSNSRSEMNVSTLELGDSALYLCASSLAEAVNTEAFFGQGTRLTVV.

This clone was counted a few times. The CDR3 spells CASSQAPGEGGYTF. CDR3 bases: TGTGCCAGCTCACAGGCCCCAGGGGAAGGAGGCTACACCTTC. The chain recombines TRBV18 with TRBJ1-2; perhaps TRBD1 as D (6 bases). Trimming stripped 4 bases from V and 8 bases from J, with 17 bases between. Germline loops: CDR1 KGHSH, CDR2 LQKENI. The CDR3 is 14 amino acids.

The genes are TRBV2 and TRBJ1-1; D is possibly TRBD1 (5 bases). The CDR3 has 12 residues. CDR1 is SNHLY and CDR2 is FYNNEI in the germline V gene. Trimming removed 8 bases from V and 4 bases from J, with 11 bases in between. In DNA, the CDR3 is TGTGCCAGCGGCAGGGTGGGCACTGAAGCTTTCTTT. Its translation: CASGRVGTEAFF.

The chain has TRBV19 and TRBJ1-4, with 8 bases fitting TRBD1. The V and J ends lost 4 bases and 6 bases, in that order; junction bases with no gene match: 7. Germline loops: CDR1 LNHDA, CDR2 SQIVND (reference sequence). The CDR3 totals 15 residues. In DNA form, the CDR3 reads TGTGCCAGTAGTACCGACAGGGGTCTTCATGAAAAACTGTTTTTT. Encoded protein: CASSTDRGLHEKLFF.

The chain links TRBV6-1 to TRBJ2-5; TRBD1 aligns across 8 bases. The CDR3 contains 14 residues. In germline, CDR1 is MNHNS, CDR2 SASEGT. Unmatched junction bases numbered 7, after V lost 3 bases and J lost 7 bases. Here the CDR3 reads CASSEDRARVTQYF. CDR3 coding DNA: TGTGCCAGCAGTGAGGACAGGGCGCGGGTGACCCAGTACTTC.

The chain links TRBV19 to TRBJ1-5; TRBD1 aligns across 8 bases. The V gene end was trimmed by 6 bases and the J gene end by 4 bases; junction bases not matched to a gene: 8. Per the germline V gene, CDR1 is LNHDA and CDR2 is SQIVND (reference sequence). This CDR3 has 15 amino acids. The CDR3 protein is CASSPTRQGNQPQHF. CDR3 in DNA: TGTGCCAGTAGCCCAACCCGACAGGGGAATCAGCCCCAGCATTTT.